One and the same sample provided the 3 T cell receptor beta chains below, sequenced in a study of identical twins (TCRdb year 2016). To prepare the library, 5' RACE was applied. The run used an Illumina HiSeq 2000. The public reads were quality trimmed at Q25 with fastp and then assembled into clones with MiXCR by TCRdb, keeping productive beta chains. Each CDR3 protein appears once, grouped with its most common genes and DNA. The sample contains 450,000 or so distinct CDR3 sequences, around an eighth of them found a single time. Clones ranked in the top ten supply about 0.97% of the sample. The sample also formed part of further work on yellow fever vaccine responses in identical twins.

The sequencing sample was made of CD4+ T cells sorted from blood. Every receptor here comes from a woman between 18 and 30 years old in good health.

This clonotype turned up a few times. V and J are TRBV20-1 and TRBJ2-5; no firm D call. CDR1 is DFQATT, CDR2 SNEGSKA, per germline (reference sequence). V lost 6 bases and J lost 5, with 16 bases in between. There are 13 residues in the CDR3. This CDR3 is CSATKMGLETQYF. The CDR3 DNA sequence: TGCAGTGCCACCAAAATGGGGTTGGAGACCCAGTACTTC.

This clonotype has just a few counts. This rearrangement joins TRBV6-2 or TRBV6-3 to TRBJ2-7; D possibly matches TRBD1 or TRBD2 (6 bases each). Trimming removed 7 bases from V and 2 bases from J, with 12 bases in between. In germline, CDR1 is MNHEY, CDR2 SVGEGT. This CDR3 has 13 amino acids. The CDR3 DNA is TGTGCCAGCATCGGAGGGGGGACCTACGAGCAGTACTTC. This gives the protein CASIGGGTYEQYF.

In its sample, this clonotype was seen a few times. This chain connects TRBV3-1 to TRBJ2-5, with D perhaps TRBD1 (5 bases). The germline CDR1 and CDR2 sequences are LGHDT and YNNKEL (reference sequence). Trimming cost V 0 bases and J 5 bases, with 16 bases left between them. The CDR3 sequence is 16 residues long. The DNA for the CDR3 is TGTGCCAGCAGCCAAGATGGACACCCGTCTATGGAGACCCAGTACTTC. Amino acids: CASSQDGHPSMETQYF.